This TCR beta chain comes out of a study of cytomegalovirus exposure and HLA in healthy donors. This clone was counted a few times. The antigen is not known. Germline V gene lookup returns CDR1 MDHEN and CDR2 SYDVKM. The CDR3 sequence is 15 residues long. V was pared by 7 bases and J by 0 bases, with 6 bases of the junction left unmatched. PCR used 60 Vbeta primers and 13 Jbeta primers. Some clones are missing from TCRdb's copy, which holds only in-frame ones; the method was immunoSEQ multiplex PCR. In the table there are 130,000 to 150,000 clones, roughly 10% of which are singletons. The study, taken as a whole, reports: In a later analysis, DRB1 alleles had the most associated TCRs; HLA-C alleles the fewest. Later analysis reportedly placed an Asian-associated ancestry cluster below the roughly 640-donor mean in N-insertions.

This chain connects TRBV28 to TRBJ2-1, with TRBD2 matching over 7 bases. This TCR was recovered from a male donor in good health and CMV-seronegative. Sequencing was performed on PBMCs. The CDR3 DNA is TGTGCCAGCAACCCTAGCGGCCCCTCCTACAATGAGCAGTTCTTC. As protein: CASNPSGPSYNEQFF. The variable domain in full, with the rest retrieved from reference TRBV28 and TRBJ2-1, is DVKVTQSSRYLVKRTGEKVFLECVQDMDHENMFWYRQDPGLGLRLIYFSYDVKMKEKGDIPEGYSVSREKKERFSLILESASTNQTSMYLCASNPSGPSYNEQFFGPGTRLTVL.